This TCR beta chain is drawn from a study of blood T cell repertoires in COVID-19. How the authors handled the data: Amplified reference gene primers provided the basis for estimating nucleated cell counts. Only in-frame clones appear in the TCRdb table, and some are missing; sequencing was by immunoSEQ multiplex PCR. That table furnishes V, J and clone size, whereas the DNA furnished D and trimming. The table lists 240,000 or so clones, about 86% of them singletons. The table lists this clone with a count of one. CDR1 and CDR2 (germline): SGHNT, YYREEE (reference sequence). Trimming cost V 4 bases and J 2 bases; bases outside gene matches: 9. This CDR3 spans 16 amino acids.

The chain recombines TRBV5-4 with TRBJ1-3; 7 positions match TRBD1. Input material: peripheral blood. This sequence was found in a man aged 55 to 70 with acute or convalescent COVID-19. The CDR3 reads CASSLGTAVTGNTIYF. The DNA for the CDR3 is TGTGCCAGCAGCCTGGGGACAGCCGTAACTGGAAACACCATATATTTT.